This record concerns one TCR beta chain sequence. Its antigen remains unidentified. No qualities accompany the bases; no much larger clone lies one base away. This sample stems from a study of blood T cell repertoires in COVID-19 (dated by TCRdb to 2020 to 2021). Broadly, across the study: The collaborator samples originated in the United States, Italy and Spain and spanned the acute and convalescent phases of COVID-19. The material from the prospective study consisted of cDNA or gDNA derived from T cells, B-cell-depleted T cells, or PBMCs. The dataset comprised deeply sampled blood TCRbeta repertoires from subjects exposed to, actively infected with, or recovered from COVID-19. The repertoires were made available in a free public database intended to serve as a resource for research on the immune response to SARS-CoV-2. Samples were obtained from the ongoing ImmuneRACE study (first 160 participants) and from about 1,300 subjects provided by 6 global collaborators. Sample metadata almost always included a de-identified subject ID, COVID-19 status, age in years and sex. Where HLA class I and class II types were available, the types were taken from metadata supplied by the sample provider, not from assay-based typing. Overall study outcomes, separate from this receptor: The quantity of clinical and demographic metadata differed by source and by participant and was supplied without curation.

The immunoSEQ Assay, a bias-controlled multiplex PCR, was used to amplify TCRbeta CDR3 regions from genomic DNA. From the authors' description of their analysis: Nucleated cell counts per sample were estimated from amplification of reference gene primers within the assay. To quantify the absolute abundance of each unique TCRbeta CDR3 rearrangement, sequence reads were collapsed and filtered. Productive Simpson clonality was computed per sample as the square root of Simpson's diversity index over productive rearrangements. This immuneACCESS table, as held by TCRdb, lists in-frame sequences with V and J called but not all clones. Of the missing ones, under half trace to an unresolved V gene in checked studies; the others have no known cause. That table is the source of V, J and clone size, and D and trimming were worked out from the DNA. The sample table contains 180,000 or so clones; only one count was recorded for approximately 91% of them. Around 6.6% of the sample is in the top ten clones.

Collaborating institutions collected whole blood in K2EDTA tubes following their own protocols. For TCRbeta analysis, collaborators shipped samples as frozen whole blood, isolated PBMCs, or DNA extracted from either of those sample types. After removal of 4 bases from V and 5 bases from J, the junction retains 7 bases not matched to a gene. Per the germline V gene, SGHDT is the CDR1 and YYEEEE is the CDR2. From the cysteine through the phenylalanine, the CDR3 covers 15 amino acids. Only CDR3 DNA is held: 45 bases, read in frame from base 1. The sequence is built from TRBV5-6 and TRBJ2-5, and TRBD2 aligns with 11 junction nucleotides. This sequence was found in a man between 40 and 49 years old with acute or convalescent COVID-19. The specimen sequenced was peripheral blood. The CDR3 protein: CASSLYSGGGETQYF. The bases read TGTGCCAGCAGCCTTTATAGCGGGGGGGGCGAGACCCAGTACTTC.